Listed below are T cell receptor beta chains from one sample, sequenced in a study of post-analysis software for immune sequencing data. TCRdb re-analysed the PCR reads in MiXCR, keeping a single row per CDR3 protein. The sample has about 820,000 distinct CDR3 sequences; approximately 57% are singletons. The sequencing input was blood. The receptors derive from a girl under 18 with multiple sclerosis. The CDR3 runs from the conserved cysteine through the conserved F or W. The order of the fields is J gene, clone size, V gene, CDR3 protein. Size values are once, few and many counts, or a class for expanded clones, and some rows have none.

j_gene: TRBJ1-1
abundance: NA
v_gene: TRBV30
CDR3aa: CAWTGGIGTEAFF

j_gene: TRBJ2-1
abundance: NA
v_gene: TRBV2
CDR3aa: CASSEEAGNEQFF

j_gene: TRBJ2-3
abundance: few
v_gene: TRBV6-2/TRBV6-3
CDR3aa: CASSQGLAGADTQYF

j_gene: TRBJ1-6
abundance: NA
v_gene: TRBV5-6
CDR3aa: CASSLTTGVVSPLHF

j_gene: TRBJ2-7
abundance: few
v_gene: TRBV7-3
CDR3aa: CASSTTGPEQYF

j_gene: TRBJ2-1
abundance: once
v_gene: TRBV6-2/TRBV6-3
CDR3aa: CANSASNNEQFF

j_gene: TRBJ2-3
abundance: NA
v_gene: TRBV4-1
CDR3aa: CASSQGISRTDTQYF

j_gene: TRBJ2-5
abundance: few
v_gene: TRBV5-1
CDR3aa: CASSSHYSDREETQYF

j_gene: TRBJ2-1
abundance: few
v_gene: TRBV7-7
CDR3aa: CASSLEAQGNEQFF

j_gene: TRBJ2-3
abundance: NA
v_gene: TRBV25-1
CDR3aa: CASSGLYTDTQYF

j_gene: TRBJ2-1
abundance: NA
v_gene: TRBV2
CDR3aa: CASSDHRASGRSYNEQFF

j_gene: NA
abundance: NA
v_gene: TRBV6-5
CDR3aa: CAGSQTGYRETQYF